The 27 T cell receptor beta chains listed next were all sequenced from one sample in a study of control samples from healthy donors and cancer patients. Using immunoSEQ multiplex PCR, the repertoire was profiled, and TCRdb retains in-frame clones only, with some absent. The repertoire has roughly 120,000 clones, around 93% of them found once; the top ten carry about 1.7%. Sequenced material: PBMCs. These receptors all come from a man in his fifties with head and neck cancer.

This chain links TRBV9 with TRBJ1-1, with TRBD1 identical over 9 bases. V was clipped by 3 bases and J by 5 bases; unmatched bases: 2. The CDR3 runs to 13 residues. Germline values: CDR1 SGDLS, CDR2 YYNGEE. The CDR3 here is CASSADRGTEAFF. The CDR3 bases are TGTGCCAGCAGCGCGGACAGGGGAACTGAAGCTTTCTTT.

In the case of this clone: Other DNA sequences from this sample encode an identical CDR3 as well. The chain links TRBV19 to TRBJ2-5, with no clear D. The CDR3 length is 13 residues. Deletions cut 1 base from V and 2 bases from J, with 5 bases between. Germline V gene sequence: CDR1 LNHDA, CDR2 SQIVND (reference sequence). CDR3 loop: CASSIGLQETQYF. CDR3 nucleotides: TGTGCCAGTAGTATAGGGCTTCAAGAGACCCAGTACTTC.

The chain links TRBV6-4 to TRBJ1-5, with D maybe TRBD1 (5 bases). V dropped 4 bases and J dropped 3 bases, with 7 bases sitting between them. The CDR3 is 13 residues long. Germline V gene sequence: CDR1 MRHNA, CDR2 SNTAGT. CDR3 protein: CASSAQANQPQHF. The DNA for the CDR3 is TGTGCCAGCAGTGCACAGGCCAATCAGCCCCAGCATTTT.

The chain couples TRBV6-6 to TRBJ1-5; possibly TRBD1 for D (5 bases). From germline, CDR1 is MNHNY and CDR2 SVGAGI (reference sequence). Trimming took off 0 bases at V and 4 bases at J, with 10 bases between the two ends. The CDR3 extends over 15 amino acids. CDR3 region: CASSYSKGLNQPQHF. DNA of the CDR3: TGTGCCAGCAGTTACTCGAAGGGGTTGAATCAGCCCCAGCATTTT.

The chain recombines TRBV6-2 or TRBV6-3 with TRBJ1-5; D is unresolved. The germline V gene encodes CDR1 MNHEY and CDR2 SVGEGT. The CDR3 loop spans 16 amino acids. With 4 bases removed from V and 0 bases from J, the gap between germline ends came to 13 bases. CDR3 bases: TGTGCCAGCAGTTCCCGACGACGGTATAGCAATCAGCCCCAGCATTTT. The encoded protein is CASSSRRRYSNQPQHF.

This clone was seen a handful of times. The genes are TRBV6-2 or TRBV6-3 and TRBJ2-1, with D maybe TRBD2 (6 bases). Looked up from germline, CDR1 is MNHEY and CDR2 is SVGEGT. There are 15 residues in the CDR3. The V gene lost 2 bases and the J gene lost 6 bases, with 14 bases spanning the gap. CDR3 residues: CASSYGGEASNEQFF. CDR3 coding DNA: TGTGCCAGCAGTTACGGCGGGGAAGCCTCCAATGAGCAGTTCTTC.

The rearrangement joins TRBV5-1 to TRBJ2-2; no definite D call. Germline V CDR1 and CDR2: SGHRS, YFSETQ. Trimming cost V 0 bases and J 2 bases, with 5 bases left between them. This CDR3 comprises 14 residues. The CDR3 nucleotides read TGCGCCAGCAGCTTGGTCCGAAACACCGGGGAGCTGTTTTTT. Protein sequence: CASSLVRNTGELFF.

Regarding this clone: This same CDR3 is encoded by further DNA sequences in the sample. The V call is TRBV12-3 or TRBV12-4, the J call TRBJ1-5; no firm D call. The CDR3 loop spans 11 amino acids. Trimming stripped 1 base from V and 7 bases from J, with 2 bases between. CDR3 DNA sequence: TGTGCCAGCAGTTTAGGCCAGCCCCAGCATTTT. Translating it yields CASSLGQPQHF.

The sample holds one count of this clone. The chain joins TRBV7-9 to TRBJ1-6; no reliable D call. With 1 base removed from V and 9 bases from J, the gap between germline ends came to 16 bases. Germline V gene lookup returns CDR1 SEHNR and CDR2 FQNEAQ (reference sequence). This CDR3 has 16 residues. The CDR3: CASSLERASGGSPLHF. The DNA of the CDR3 is TGTGCCAGCAGCTTAGAAAGGGCGTCCGGAGGTTCACCCCTCCACTTT.

V is TRBV5-1 and J is TRBJ2-3; D is uncertain. The CDR3 runs to 16 residues. The germline CDR1 and CDR2 sequences are SGHRS and YFSETQ. Trimming left V 4 bases short and J 0 bases short, with 15 bases between. The CDR3 coding sequence is TGCGCCAGCAGCATACAAGCAGAGTCTAGCACAGATACGCAGTATTTT. Protein product: CASSIQAESSTDTQYF.

J is TRBJ1-1 and V is TRBV7-3; D ambiguous. Looked up from germline, CDR1 is SGHTA and CDR2 is FQGTGA. The V end lost 0 bases, the J end lost 7 bases, and 9 bases lay between the germline ends. The CDR3 loop spans 13 amino acids. CDR3 amino acids: CASSLTGRGEAFF. The CDR3 DNA sequence: TGTGCCAGCAGCTTAACCGGCCGCGGTGAAGCTTTCTTT.

This sequence joins TRBV5-1 and TRBJ1-6, with D possibly being TRBD1 (5 bases). Germline CDR1 SGHRS, CDR2 YFSETQ. There are 16 residues in the CDR3. Trimming pared 4 bases from V and 4 bases from J, leaving 15 bases between. The CDR3 protein is CASSRGQGAYNSPLHF. The CDR3 DNA reads TGCGCCAGCAGCCGCGGACAAGGGGCGTATAATTCACCCCTCCACTTT.

This rearrangement joins TRBV4-2 to TRBJ2-2, with D possibly TRBD2 on 6 matching bases. Germline CDR1 and CDR2: LGHNA and YNFKEQ. With 4 bases removed from V and 6 bases from J, the gap between germline ends came to 12 bases. This CDR3 has 14 amino acids. This CDR3 is CASSLRLVAGELFF. CDR3 coding DNA: TGTGCCAGCAGCCTTCGACTAGTTGCCGGGGAGCTGTTTTTT.

The chain has TRBV5-4 and TRBJ1-1; possibly TRBD1 for D (5 bases). Trimming took off 4 bases at V and 7 bases at J, with 17 bases between the two ends. Germline CDR1 is SGHNT and CDR2 is YYREEE (reference sequence). The CDR3 extends over 14 amino acids. CDR3 coding DNA: TGTGCCAGCAGCCCCCGGGGAGGGGAGGGTGAAGCTTTCTTT. Amino acids: CASSPRGGEGEAFF.

The gene calls are TRBV15 and TRBJ1-5, with D possibly being TRBD1 (6 bases). Germline-derived CDR1 and CDR2 are LNHNV and YYDKDF (reference sequence). V lost 5 bases and J lost 6, with 17 bases in between. This CDR3 is 15 amino acids long. The CDR3 DNA sequence: TGTGCCACCAGCCAGATGAGGGGGGCTGGTCAGCCCCAGCATTTT. Translation: CATSQMRGAGQPQHF. Based on the CDR3 plus reference TRBV15 and TRBJ1-5, the full variable domain is DAMVIQNPRYQVTQFGKPVTLSCSQTLNHNVMYWYQQKSSQAPKLLFHYYDKDFNNEADTPDNFQSRRPNTSFCFLDIRSPGLGDTAMYLCATSQMRGAGQPQHFGDGTRLSIL.

V usage is TRBV4-1 and J usage is TRBJ1-5; 12 nucleotides match TRBD1. The CDR3 is 19 amino acids. Trimming removed 3 bases from V and 3 bases from J; junction bases left unmatched: 12. The germline gives CDR1 MGHRA, CDR2 YSYEKL. The CDR3 coding sequence is TGCGCCAGCAGCCACCGGCCGGGGGGACAGGGGGCCGTCAATCAGCCCCAGCATTTT. Protein sequence: CASSHRPGGQGAVNQPQHF.

The chain uses TRBV10-3 and TRBJ1-5; 7 bases line up with TRBD1. The CDR3 contains 16 residues. V lost 0 bases to trimming and J lost 3 bases; unmatched junction nucleotides: 5. Germline V lookup: CDR1 ENHRY, CDR2 SYGVKD. Written as DNA, the CDR3 is TGTGCCATCAGTGAGTCGACAGGGTGGGACAATCAGCCCCAGCATTTT. Amino acids: CAISESTGWDNQPQHF.

The gene calls are TRBV20-1 and TRBJ2-5, with unresolved D. In germline, CDR1 is DFQATT, CDR2 SNEGSKA (reference sequence). This CDR3 is 10 amino acids long. Between the trimmed V and J ends, which lost 4 bases and 5 bases, there was a span of 5 bases. CDR3 amino acids: CSAMSETQYF. In nucleotides, the CDR3 is TGCAGTGCTATGTCGGAGACCCAGTACTTC.

The V gene is TRBV7-8, the J gene TRBJ2-7; D possibly corresponds to TRBD1 (5 bases). The germline CDR1 and CDR2 sequences are SGHVS and FQNEAQ. V lost 0 bases to trimming and J lost 2 bases, with 14 bases between them. The CDR3 loop spans 16 amino acids. The CDR3 loop reads CASSLAGQGYPYEQYF. The CDR3 coding sequence is TGTGCCAGCAGCTTAGCGGGTCAGGGATACCCCTACGAGCAGTACTTC.

The V gene is TRBV7-2, the J gene TRBJ2-3; a weak D match, TRBD2 (6 bases). There are 14 residues in the CDR3. Germline CDR1 is SGHTA and CDR2 is FQGNSA. Trimming pared 3 bases from V and 2 bases from J, leaving 9 bases between. CDR3 in amino acids: CASSFGGNTDTQYF. In DNA form, the CDR3 reads TGTGCCAGCAGCTTCGGAGGGAACACAGATACGCAGTATTTT.

V is TRBV28 and J is TRBJ1-5; D unclear. CDR3 length: 11 residues. CDR1 and CDR2 from the germline V gene are MDHEN and SYDVKM. The V end was cut by 6 bases, the J end by 9 bases, with 9 bases between. The CDR3 loop reads CASSSSPPQHF. The DNA for the CDR3 is TGTGCCAGCAGCTCCAGTCCGCCCCAGCATTTT.

The rearrangement joins TRBV4-3 to TRBJ1-2; TRBD1 might be the D (5 bases). The length of the CDR3 is 18 residues. From germline, CDR1 is LGHNA and CDR2 YSLEER. V was cut by 0 bases and J by 2 bases, with 19 bases left in between. This CDR3 is CASSQDLVESGPNYGYTF. CDR3 DNA: TGCGCCAGCAGCCAAGATCTTGTCGAGTCAGGGCCGAACTATGGCTACACCTTC.

This chain joins TRBV12-3 or TRBV12-4 and TRBJ1-5; D uncertain. V was cut by 2 bases and J by 6 bases, with 2 bases left in between. CDR3 length: 11 amino acids. CDR3 protein: CASSLSQPQHF. The CDR3 DNA is TGTGCCAGCAGTTTAAGTCAGCCCCAGCATTTT.

The J gene is TRBJ1-4, the V gene TRBV9; D ambiguous. The CDR3 length is 15 residues. Trimming shortened V by 2 bases and J by 5 bases, and 13 bases separated the two germline ends. Germline V gives CDR1 SGDLS, CDR2 YYNGEE. CDR3 DNA sequence: TGTGCCAGCAGCGTTAGTGGCAGAATAAATGAAAAACTGTTTTTT. Residues: CASSVSGRINEKLFF.

This chain connects TRBV28 to TRBJ2-3, with D possibly being TRBD2 (6 bases). This CDR3 has 18 amino acids. The V end lost 4 bases, the J end lost 2 bases, and 22 bases lay between the germline ends. Germline assignment: CDR1 MDHEN and CDR2 SYDVKM. CDR3 sequence: CASSSPGLRIENTDTQYF. DNA for the CDR3: TGTGCCAGCAGTTCGCCGGGACTCCGAATCGAGAACACAGATACGCAGTATTTT.

The rearrangement uses TRBV5-1 and TRBJ2-7; TRBD1 matches 8 bases. Losses at the gene ends were 2 bases for V and 3 bases for J; bases not matched to a gene: 4. Germline CDR1 reads SGHRS; CDR2 reads YFSETQ. The CDR3 spans 14 residues. The chain's CDR3 is CASSFGQGRYEQYF. As DNA, the CDR3 is TGCGCCAGCAGCTTTGGACAGGGACGCTACGAGCAGTACTTC.

This chain joins TRBV4-3 and TRBJ1-2; 7 bases agree with TRBD1. Germline V gene data show CDR1 as LGHNA and CDR2 as YSLEER. V dropped 4 bases and J dropped 0; count of bases not matched to a gene: 2. The CDR3 spans 14 residues. CDR3 DNA: TGCGCCAGCAGCCCGACAGGGTCTAACTATGGCTACACCTTC. It yields the protein CASSPTGSNYGYTF.